A selection of T cell receptor beta chains follows, all from one sample in a study of T cell responses to AZD1222 COVID-19 vaccine. Repertoires were generated with immunoSEQ multiplex PCR, while TCRdb's copy carries only in-frame clones and drops some. The data show roughly 180,000 clones, 85% to 95% seen once. The sequencing here drew on peripheral blood, taken 28 days after the second dose of the MenACWY control vaccine. These receptors originate from an adult who received the MenACWY meningococcal vaccine as a control. CDR3s include the opening cysteine and the closing phenylalanine or tryptophan. A D gene is named only where the DNA matches it firmly. Clone sizes are given selectively: once, few, many, or a class where the clone is expanded.

DNA	CDR3	V	J	D	size
TGTGCCAGCAGTTTTTGGGACAGGGACGGCTATGGCTACACCTTC	CASSFWDRDGYGYTF	TRBV28	TRBJ1-2	TRBD1	NA
TGTGCCAGCAGTTACTCGAGTACCTCAAGTCAGCCCCAGCATTTT	CASSYSSTSSQPQHF	TRBV6-2/TRBV6-3	TRBJ1-5	NA	NA
TGTGCCAGCAGCTTGGGACAGGGTCACTATGGCTACACCTTC	CASSLGQGHYGYTF	TRBV5-6	TRBJ1-2	TRBD1	NA
TGTGCCAGCAGCGTAGCCTCGACAGGTAACACTGAAGCTTTCTTT	CASSVASTGNTEAFF	TRBV9	TRBJ1-1	NA	NA
TGTGCCAGCAGTTTTATCCAGAACCAAGAGACCCAGTACTTC	CASSFIQNQETQYF	TRBV28	TRBJ2-5	NA	NA
TGTGCCAGCAGCACGGGACTAGCCCCAGATACGCAGTATTTT	CASSTGLAPDTQYF	TRBV7-2	TRBJ2-3	TRBD2	NA
TGCGCCAGCAGCTTGGCCCTTTCGAACACCGGGGAGCTGTTTTTT	CASSLALSNTGELFF	TRBV5-1	TRBJ2-2	NA	NA
TGTGCCAGCAGTCCCCTGGGGGGAGGGAGCTACACCTTC	CASSPLGGGSYTF	TRBV12-3/TRBV12-4	TRBJ1-2	NA	NA
TGTGCCAGCAGAGGGGACAGGGCGACAAACACCATATATTTT	CASRGDRATNTIYF	TRBV2	TRBJ1-3	TRBD1	NA
TGTGCCAGCACCCTAAGCGGGGGCCTTGGGGATACGCAGTATTTT	CASTLSGGLGDTQYF	TRBV6-5	TRBJ2-3	TRBD2	NA
TGCGCCAGCAAGGGGGATGCCTACGAGCAGTACTTC	CASKGDAYEQYF	TRBV10-1	TRBJ2-7	NA	NA
TGTGCCAGCAGCTCCGACAGCTACGAGCAGTACTTC	CASSSDSYEQYF	TRBV21-1	TRBJ2-7	NA	NA
TGTGCCATCAGTGAGGCGAGGACAGGGGTTAGTGCGAAATACTCTGGAAACACCATATATTTT	CAISEARTGVSAKYSGNTIYF	TRBV10-3	TRBJ1-3	TRBD1	NA
TGTGCCAGCAGCCCCGGGACAGGAACCATTAACTATGGCTACACCTTC	CASSPGTGTINYGYTF	TRBV11-2	TRBJ1-2	TRBD1	NA
TGTGCCTGGAGTGTACAAGGGTCCCAGCCCCAGCATTTT	CAWSVQGSQPQHF	TRBV30	TRBJ1-5	NA	NA
TGCAGCGTTGAAGATCCGGGCAGGGAAGCTTTCTTT	CSVEDPGREAFF	TRBV29-1	TRBJ1-1	NA	NA
TGCGCCAAGAACAGGGGCCGTCAGCCCCAGCATTTT	CAKNRGRQPQHF	TRBV10-1	TRBJ1-5	TRBD1	NA
TGTGCCAGCAGCGTAGGACGTTTGGGGTTCAAAAAGGGAAACACCATATATTTT	CASSVGRLGFKKGNTIYF	TRBV9	TRBJ1-3	NA	NA
TGTGCCAGCAGTGAGGGTAATCAGCCCCAGCATTTT	CASSEGNQPQHF	TRBV2	TRBJ1-5	NA	once
TGTGCCAGCAGTTACTCGACTCGGTCGCATCAGCCCCAGCATTTT	CASSYSTRSHQPQHF	TRBV6-5	TRBJ1-5	NA	NA
TGTGCCAGCAGCTTAGGGACCCATGGGGGCAATCAGCCCCAGCATTTT	CASSLGTHGGNQPQHF	TRBV7-2	TRBJ1-5	NA	NA
TGTGCCAGCAGTCCGAAGTCGGGGAACTATGGCTACACCTTC	CASSPKSGNYGYTF	TRBV5-4	TRBJ1-2	NA	NA
TGTGCCAGCAGCCCAGGGACAGCCTATGGCTACACCTTC	CASSPGTAYGYTF	TRBV7-9	TRBJ1-2	TRBD1	NA
TGTGCCTGGAGCGGGGGCAGGGGCTTGGGGTTGAACACTGAAGCTTTCTTT	CAWSGGRGLGLNTEAFF	TRBV30	TRBJ1-1	NA	NA
TGTGCCAGCAGCTTACCCGGGGGGAACACTGAAGCTTTCTTT	CASSLPGGNTEAFF	TRBV5-6	TRBJ1-1	NA	NA
TGTGCCAGCACACGAGAGACCCAGTACTTC	CASTRETQYF	TRBV6-5	TRBJ2-5	NA	NA
TGCGCCAGCAGCGAGAGGACAGCTAATAATTCACCCCTCCACTTT	CASSERTANNSPLHF	TRBV5-1	TRBJ1-6	NA	NA
TGTGCCATCAGTGAAATGGACAGTGGCGGGGAGCTGTTTTTT	CAISEMDSGGELFF	TRBV10-3	TRBJ2-2	NA	NA
TGTGCCGTCCCGGGTGACACCTTC	CAVPGDTF	TRBV10-3	TRBJ1-2	NA	NA
TGTGCCACCAGCAGAAGCTCCAGCGGACAGGGGGCCTACGAGCAGTACTTC	CATSRSSSGQGAYEQYF	TRBV15	TRBJ2-7	TRBD1	NA